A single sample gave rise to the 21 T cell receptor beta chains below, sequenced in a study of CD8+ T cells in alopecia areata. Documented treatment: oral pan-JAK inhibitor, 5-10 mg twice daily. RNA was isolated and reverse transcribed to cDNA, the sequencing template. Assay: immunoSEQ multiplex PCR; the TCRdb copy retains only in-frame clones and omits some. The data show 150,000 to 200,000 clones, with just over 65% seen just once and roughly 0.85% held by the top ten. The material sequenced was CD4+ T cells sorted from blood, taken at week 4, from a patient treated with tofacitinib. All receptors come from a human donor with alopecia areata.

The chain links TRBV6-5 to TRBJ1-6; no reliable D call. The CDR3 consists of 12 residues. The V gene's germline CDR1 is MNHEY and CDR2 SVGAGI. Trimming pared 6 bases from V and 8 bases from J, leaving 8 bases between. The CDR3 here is CASRSEDSPLHF. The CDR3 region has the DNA TGTGCCAGCAGGAGCGAGGATTCACCCCTCCACTTT.

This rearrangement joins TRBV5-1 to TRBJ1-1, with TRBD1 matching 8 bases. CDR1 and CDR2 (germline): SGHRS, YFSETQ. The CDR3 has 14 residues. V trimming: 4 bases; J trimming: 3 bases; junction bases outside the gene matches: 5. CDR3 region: CASSMDRVDTEAFF. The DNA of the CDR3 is TGCGCCAGCAGCATGGACAGGGTGGACACTGAAGCTTTCTTT. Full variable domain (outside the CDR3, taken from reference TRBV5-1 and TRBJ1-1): KAGVTQTPRYLIKTRGQQVTLSCSPISGHRSVSWYQQTPGQGLQFLFEYFSETQRNKGNFPGRFSGRQFSNSRSEMNVSTLELGDSALYLCASSMDRVDTEAFFGQGTRLTVV.

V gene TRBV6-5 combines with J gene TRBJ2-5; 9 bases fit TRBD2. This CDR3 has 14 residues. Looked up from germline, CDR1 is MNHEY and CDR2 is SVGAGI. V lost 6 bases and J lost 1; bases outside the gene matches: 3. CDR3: CASRAGGAQETQYF. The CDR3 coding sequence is TGTGCCAGCAGGGCGGGGGGGGCCCAAGAGACCCAGTACTTC.

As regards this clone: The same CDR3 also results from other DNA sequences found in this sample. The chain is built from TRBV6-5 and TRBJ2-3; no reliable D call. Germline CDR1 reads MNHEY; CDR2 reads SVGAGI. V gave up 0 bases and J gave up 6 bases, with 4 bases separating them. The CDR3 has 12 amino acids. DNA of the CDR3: TGTGCCAGCAGTTACTCAGGCGATACGCAGTATTTT. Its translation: CASSYSGDTQYF.

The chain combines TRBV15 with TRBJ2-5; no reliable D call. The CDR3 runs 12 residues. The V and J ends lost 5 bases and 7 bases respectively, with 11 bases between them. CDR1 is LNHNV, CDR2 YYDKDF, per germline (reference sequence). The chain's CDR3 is CATSQSDVTQYF. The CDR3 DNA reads TGTGCCACCAGCCAGAGTGATGTGACCCAGTACTTC.

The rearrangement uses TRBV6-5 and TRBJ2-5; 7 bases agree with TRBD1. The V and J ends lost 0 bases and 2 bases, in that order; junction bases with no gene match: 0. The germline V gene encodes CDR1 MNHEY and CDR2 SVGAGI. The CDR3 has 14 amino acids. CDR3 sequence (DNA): TGTGCCAGCAGTTACTCGACAGGGCAAGAGACCCAGTACTTC. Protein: CASSYSTGQETQYF.

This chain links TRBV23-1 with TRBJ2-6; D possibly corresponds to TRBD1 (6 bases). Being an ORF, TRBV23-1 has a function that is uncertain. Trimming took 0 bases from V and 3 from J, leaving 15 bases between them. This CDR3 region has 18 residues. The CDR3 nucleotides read TGCGCCAGCAGTCAATCCACAGGGCTGGATTGTGGGGCCAACGTCCTGACTTTC. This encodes CASSQSTGLDCGANVLTF.

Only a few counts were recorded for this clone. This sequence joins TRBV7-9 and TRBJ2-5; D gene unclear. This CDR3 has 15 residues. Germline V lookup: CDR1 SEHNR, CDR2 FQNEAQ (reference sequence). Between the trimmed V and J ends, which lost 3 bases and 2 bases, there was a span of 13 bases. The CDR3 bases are TGTGCCAGCAGCTTTGATTATAGGCAGCAAGAGACCCAGTACTTC. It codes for CASSFDYRQQETQYF. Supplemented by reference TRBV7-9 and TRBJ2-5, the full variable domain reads DTGVSQNPRHKITKRGQNVTFRCDPISEHNRLYWYRQTLGQGPEFLTYFQNEAQLEKSRLLSDRFSAERPKGSFSTLEIQRTEQGDSAMYLCASSFDYRQQETQYFGPGTRLLVL.

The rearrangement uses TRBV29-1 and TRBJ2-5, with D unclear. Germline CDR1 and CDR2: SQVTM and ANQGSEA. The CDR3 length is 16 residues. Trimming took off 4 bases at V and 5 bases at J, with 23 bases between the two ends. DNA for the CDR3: TGCAGCGTTGGGGAACCAGGACCCACCCAGTGGGAGACCCAGTACTTC. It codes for CSVGEPGPTQWETQYF.

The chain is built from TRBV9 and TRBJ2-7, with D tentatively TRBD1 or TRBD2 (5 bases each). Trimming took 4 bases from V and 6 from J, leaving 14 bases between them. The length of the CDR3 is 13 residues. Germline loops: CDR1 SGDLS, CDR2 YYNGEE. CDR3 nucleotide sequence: TGTGCCAGCAGCTCCGTCCCGGGGACCGAGCAGTACTTC. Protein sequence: CASSSVPGTEQYF.

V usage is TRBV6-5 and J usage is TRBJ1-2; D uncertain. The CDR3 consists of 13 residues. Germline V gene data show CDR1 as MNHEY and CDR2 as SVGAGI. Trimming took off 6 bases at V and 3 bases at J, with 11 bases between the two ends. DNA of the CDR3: TGTGCCAGCAGCCCGACAAGGGACTATGGCTACACCTTC. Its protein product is CASSPTRDYGYTF.

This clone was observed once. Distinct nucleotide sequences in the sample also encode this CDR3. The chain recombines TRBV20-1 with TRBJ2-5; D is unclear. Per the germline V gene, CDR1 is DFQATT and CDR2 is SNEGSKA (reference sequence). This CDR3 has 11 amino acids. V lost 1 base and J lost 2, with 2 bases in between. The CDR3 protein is CSARGQETQYF. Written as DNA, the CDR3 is TGCAGTGCTAGAGGTCAAGAGACCCAGTACTTC.

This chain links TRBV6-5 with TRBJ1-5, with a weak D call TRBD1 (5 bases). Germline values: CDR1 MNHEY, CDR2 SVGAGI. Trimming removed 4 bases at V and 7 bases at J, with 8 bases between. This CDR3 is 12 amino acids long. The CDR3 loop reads CASSSRDQPQHF. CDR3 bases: TGTGCCAGCAGTTCGAGGGACCAGCCCCAGCATTTT.

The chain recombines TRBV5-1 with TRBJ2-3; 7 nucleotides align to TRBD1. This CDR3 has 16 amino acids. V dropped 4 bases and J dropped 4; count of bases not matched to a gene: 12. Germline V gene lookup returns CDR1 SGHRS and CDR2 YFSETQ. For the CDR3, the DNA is TGCGCCAGCAGCCCGCGGTTTAGGGGGCCTCCAGATACGCAGTATTTT. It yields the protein CASSPRFRGPPDTQYF.

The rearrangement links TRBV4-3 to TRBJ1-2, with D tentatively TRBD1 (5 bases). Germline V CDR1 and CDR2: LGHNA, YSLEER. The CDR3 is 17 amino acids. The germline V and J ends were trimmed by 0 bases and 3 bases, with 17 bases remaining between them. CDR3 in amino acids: CASSQDRDAGSYYGYTF. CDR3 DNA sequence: TGCGCCAGCAGCCAAGATAGGGACGCAGGGTCGTACTATGGCTACACCTTC.

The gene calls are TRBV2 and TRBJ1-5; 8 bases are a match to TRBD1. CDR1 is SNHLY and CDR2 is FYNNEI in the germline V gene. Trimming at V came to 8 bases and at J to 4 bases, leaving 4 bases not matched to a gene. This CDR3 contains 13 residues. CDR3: CASDRGRNQPQHF. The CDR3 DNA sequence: TGTGCCAGCGACAGGGGCCGGAATCAGCCCCAGCATTTT. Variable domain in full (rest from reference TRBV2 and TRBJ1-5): EPEVTQTPSHQVTQMGQEVILRCVPISNHLYFYWYRQILGQKVEFLVSFYNNEISEKSEIFDDQFSVERPDGSNFTLKIRSTKLEDSAMYFCASDRGRNQPQHFGDGTRLSIL.

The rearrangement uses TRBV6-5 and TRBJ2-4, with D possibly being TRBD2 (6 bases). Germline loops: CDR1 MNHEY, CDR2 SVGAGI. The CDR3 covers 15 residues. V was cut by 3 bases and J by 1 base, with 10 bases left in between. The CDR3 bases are TGTGCCAGCAGTTATGTAGCGGAGGCCAAAAACATTCAGTACTTC. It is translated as CASSYVAEAKNIQYF.

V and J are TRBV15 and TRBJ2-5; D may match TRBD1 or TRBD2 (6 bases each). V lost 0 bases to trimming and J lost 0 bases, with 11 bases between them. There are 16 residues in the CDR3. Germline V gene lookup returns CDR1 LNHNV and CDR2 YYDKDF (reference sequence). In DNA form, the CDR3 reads TGTGCCACCAGCAGAGATCCGGGGGCCCACCAAGAGACCCAGTACTTC. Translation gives CATSRDPGAHQETQYF.

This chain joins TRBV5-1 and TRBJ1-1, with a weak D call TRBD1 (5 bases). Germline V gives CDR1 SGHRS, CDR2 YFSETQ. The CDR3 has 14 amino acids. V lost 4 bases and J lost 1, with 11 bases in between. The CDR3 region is CASSDQGGNTEAFF. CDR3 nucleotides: TGCGCCAGCAGCGACCAGGGAGGGAACACTGAAGCTTTCTTT.

CDR3 in amino acids: CASSSPGRYEQYF. The CDR3 nucleotides are TGTGCCAGCAGCTCGCCAGGGAGGTACGAGCAGTACTTC. The V gene is TRBV9, the J gene TRBJ2-7, with D possibly being TRBD2 (6 bases). The CDR3 spans 13 residues. From germline, CDR1 is SGDLS and CDR2 YYNGEE. Deletions cut 4 bases from V and 4 bases from J, with 12 bases between. Complete variable domain (other parts from reference TRBV9 and TRBJ2-7): DSGVTQTPKHLITATGQRVTLRCSPRSGDLSVYWYQQSLDQGLQFLIQYYNGEERAKGNILERFSAQQFPDLHSELNLSSLELGDSALYFCASSSPGRYEQYFGPGTRLTVT.

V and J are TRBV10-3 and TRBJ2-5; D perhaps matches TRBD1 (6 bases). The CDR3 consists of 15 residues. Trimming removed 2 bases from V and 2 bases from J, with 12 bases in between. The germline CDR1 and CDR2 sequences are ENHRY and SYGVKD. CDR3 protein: CAISEMPGAQETQYF. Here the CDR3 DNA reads TGTGCCATCAGTGAGATGCCAGGGGCTCAAGAGACCCAGTACTTC.